This entry lists 30 T cell receptor beta chains sequenced from one sample in a study of T cell repertoires in cytomegalovirus infection. MiXCR was run by TCRdb on the reads, yielding one entry per CDR3 protein. Seen here are 310,000 or so distinct CDR3 sequences, under 20% observed once, and the top ten hold 12%. The sample was PBMCs. The receptors shown here come from a human donor in good health (CMV status not recorded). Some clones in this sample may be carry-over from other donors' samples.

V and J are TRBV6-5 and TRBJ2-7, with TRBD2 as a possible D gene (6 bases). The V gene's germline CDR1 is MNHEY and CDR2 SVGAGI. With 5 bases removed from V and 3 bases from J, the gap between germline ends came to 14 bases. The CDR3 loop spans 14 amino acids. The CDR3 coding sequence is TGTGCCAGCAGTAACCGGGACTCCTACTACGAGCAGTACTTC. Amino acids: CASSNRDSYYEQYF.

This clonotype was detected many times. DNA for the CDR3: TGTGCCAGCAGCTCGGGGTGGGCCCTGGAGACCCAGTACTTC. It encodes CASSSGWALETQYF. V is TRBV7-2 and J is TRBJ2-5; weak D call: TRBD2 (5 bases). The CDR3 consists of 14 residues. From germline, CDR1 is SGHTA and CDR2 FQGNSA. V lost 4 bases and J lost 5, with 14 bases in between.

The rearrangement uses TRBV29-1 and TRBJ1-1, with no clear D. This CDR3 spans 12 amino acids. The V gene's germline CDR1 is SQVTM and CDR2 ANQGSEA. Between the trimmed V and J ends, which lost 6 bases and 8 bases, there was a span of 16 bases. CDR3 nucleotides: TGCAGCGTCGCCAGATCCGGACGAGAAGCTTTCTTT. It codes for CSVARSGREAFF.

This clonotype appeared a few times. The V call is TRBV4-3, the J call TRBJ2-5; no clear D. Germline-derived CDR1 and CDR2 are LGHNA and YSLEER. Trimming removed 1 base at V and 5 bases at J, with 14 bases between. The CDR3 sequence is 15 residues long. CDR3 residues: CASSQGLLGWETQYF. The DNA for the CDR3 is TGCGCCAGCAGCCAAGGCCTCTTAGGATGGGAGACCCAGTACTTC.

This clonotype was observed at least ten times. The chain links TRBV12-3 or TRBV12-4 to TRBJ2-2; D may match TRBD1 or TRBD2 (5 bases each). Trimming pared 7 bases from V and 2 bases from J, leaving 17 bases between. The CDR3 covers 16 residues. CDR3 sequence (DNA): TGTGCCAGCACCGCTAGGGGAGATGAAAACACCGGGGAGCTGTTTTTT. The encoded protein is CASTARGDENTGELFF.

This clonotype was observed at least ten times. The chain recombines TRBV20-1 with TRBJ2-7; D may be TRBD2 (6 bases). This CDR3 has 13 residues. The V end was cut by 5 bases, the J end by 5 bases, with 16 bases between. Germline CDR1 and CDR2: DFQATT and SNEGSKA (reference sequence). CDR3 nucleotide sequence: TGCAGTGCTCCGGTCCCCGGGAGAGACGAGCAGTACTTC. The encoded protein is CSAPVPGRDEQYF.

This clonotype has at least ten counts. The chain couples TRBV7-2 to TRBJ2-1; TRBD1 agrees at 9 bases. Germline CDR1 reads SGHTA; CDR2 reads FQGNSA. Trimming took 1 base from V and 5 from J; bases not matched to a gene: 3. The CDR3 length is 15 residues. The CDR3: CASSLDRGRHNEQFF. The CDR3 DNA reads as TGTGCCAGCAGCTTAGACAGGGGGCGGCACAATGAGCAGTTCTTC.

This clonotype was observed many times. V gene TRBV19 combines with J gene TRBJ2-7, with 7 nucleotides matching TRBD1. V was pared by 5 bases and J by 3 bases, with 7 bases of the junction left unmatched. CDR3 length equals 14 residues. The germline CDR1 and CDR2 sequences are LNHDA and SQIVND (reference sequence). The CDR3 loop is CASSVDRVSYEQYF. CDR3 DNA sequence: TGTGCCAGTAGTGTCGACAGGGTGAGCTACGAGCAGTACTTC.

V is TRBV4-1 and J is TRBJ1-6; 8 bases fit TRBD1. V lost 4 bases, J lost 10 bases, and 3 bases stayed unmatched. The CDR3 sequence is 13 residues long. Germline V gives CDR1 MGHRA, CDR2 YSYEKL. The CDR3 region is CASSRTGISPLHF. The CDR3 nucleotides read TGCGCCAGCAGCCGGACAGGGATCTCACCCCTCCACTTT.

This chain uses TRBV20-1 with TRBJ2-3; 10 bases fit TRBD1. CDR3 size: 18 residues. CDR1 and CDR2 (germline): DFQATT, SNEGSKA (reference sequence). CDR3 DNA: TGCTCCTCCTTGACAGGGGGCGGCCGTGGACTCCCCACAGATACGCAGTATTTT. Amino acid sequence: CSSLTGGGRGLPTDTQYF.

V and J are TRBV4-2 and TRBJ2-1; maybe TRBD2 (6 bases). CDR1 is LGHNA, CDR2 YNFKEQ, per germline. The CDR3 consists of 21 residues. Trimming pared 0 bases from V and 0 bases from J, leaving 24 bases between. The CDR3 protein is CASSQDLGLAPDTSSYNEQFF. In nucleotides, the CDR3 is TGTGCCAGCAGCCAAGATCTGGGGCTAGCGCCGGATACCAGCTCCTACAATGAGCAGTTCTTC.

This chain connects TRBV20-1 to TRBJ2-7, with 7 nucleotides matching TRBD2. CDR3 length equals 17 residues. Germline V CDR1 and CDR2: DFQATT, SNEGSKA (reference sequence). Trimming took 0 bases from V and 0 from J; bases not matched to a gene: 11. Written as DNA, the CDR3 is TGCAGTGCTAGAGATTACTCGTTGAGCGGGGTCTCCTACGAGCAGTACTTC. Translating gives CSARDYSLSGVSYEQYF.

This clonotype was seen a few times. The gene calls are TRBV20-1 and TRBJ2-5; 14 bases map to TRBD2. In germline, CDR1 is DFQATT, CDR2 SNEGSKA (reference sequence). The CDR3 has 16 amino acids. Trimming cost V 6 bases and J 5 bases; bases outside gene matches: 11. Here the CDR3 reads CSATKGLAGVVETQYF. CDR3 nucleotide sequence: TGCAGTGCCACTAAGGGACTAGCGGGGGTCGTTGAGACCCAGTACTTC.

This clonotype was seen ten or more times. V and J are TRBV7-9 and TRBJ2-1, with TRBD2 matching 13 bases. Germline CDR1 and CDR2: SEHNR and FQNEAQ (reference sequence). Germline trimming cut 4 bases from V and 3 bases from J; bases unmatched to any gene: 9. This CDR3 has 18 residues. The CDR3 protein is CASSSMLTSGGNYNEQFF. Here the CDR3 DNA reads TGTGCCAGCAGCTCGATGCTGACTAGCGGGGGGAACTACAATGAGCAGTTCTTC.

This chain connects TRBV2 to TRBJ1-2; D may be TRBD1 (6 bases). The CDR3 runs 12 residues. Germline V gene sequence: CDR1 SNHLY, CDR2 FYNNEI. V lost 7 bases and J 12 bases, leaving 18 bases between the germline ends. This CDR3 is CASIRQASIDTF. The CDR3 nucleotides are TGTGCCAGCATCCGACAGGCTTCCATCGACACCTTC.

The chain carries TRBV7-2 and TRBJ1-2, with unresolved D. From germline, CDR1 is SGHTA and CDR2 FQGNSA. The CDR3 spans 12 residues. V gave up 4 bases and J gave up 1 base, with 4 bases separating them. The CDR3 reads CASSSINYGYTF. CDR3 DNA: TGTGCCAGCAGCTCGATTAACTATGGCTACACCTTC.

In its sample, this clonotype was seen many times. This chain connects TRBV7-2 to TRBJ2-7, with TRBD2 matching 13 bases. V trimming: 0 bases; J trimming: 1 base; junction bases outside the gene matches: 3. CDR1 and CDR2 (germline): SGHTA, FQGNSA. The CDR3 loop spans 17 amino acids. The chain's CDR3 is CASSLAGLAGTSYEQYF. CDR3 sequence (DNA): TGTGCCAGCAGCTTAGCGGGACTAGCGGGGACTTCCTACGAGCAGTACTTC.

V and J are TRBV28 and TRBJ2-3, with D possibly being TRBD1 or TRBD2 (6 bases each). The CDR3 loop spans 15 amino acids. From germline, CDR1 is MDHEN and CDR2 SYDVKM. The V and J ends lost 6 bases and 2 bases respectively, with 15 bases between them. The chain's CDR3 is CASRPSRGDTDTQYF. CDR3 nucleotide sequence: TGTGCCAGCAGACCGTCGAGGGGGGACACAGATACGCAGTATTTT.

The V and J genes are TRBV18 and TRBJ2-7, with D tentatively TRBD1 (7 bases). V lost 1 base, J lost 2 bases, and 21 bases lay in between. The CDR3 runs to 18 residues. Germline-derived CDR1 and CDR2 are KGHSH and LQKENI. As DNA, the CDR3 is TGTGCCAGCTCACCACTTGCGGGGACAGAGCGCTCCCCCTACGAGCAGTACTTC. This codes for CASSPLAGTERSPYEQYF.

The table lists this clonotype with a few counts. The CDR3 DNA is TGCAGTGCACCAAACGCGCAGGGGGCCCATGAAGCTTTCTTT. Its protein product is CSAPNAQGAHEAFF. The chain uses TRBV20-1 and TRBJ1-1, with 8 positions matching TRBD1. This CDR3 region has 14 residues. Germline CDR1 is DFQATT and CDR2 is SNEGSKA (reference sequence). V dropped 6 bases and J dropped 7; count of bases not matched to a gene: 13.

This clonotype was counted at least ten times. This chain connects TRBV7-2 to TRBJ1-6, with D possibly being TRBD1 (6 bases). Germline V gives CDR1 SGHTA, CDR2 FQGNSA. CDR3 length: 15 residues. Trimming left V 1 base short and J 7 bases short, with 11 bases between. The CDR3 bases are TGTGCCAGCAGCTTAGAGGCAGGGACAAATTCACCCCTCCACTTT. This sequence encodes CASSLEAGTNSPLHF.

This clonotype was observed many times. This chain joins TRBV6-1 and TRBJ2-7; TRBD1 agrees at 9 bases. The germline gives CDR1 MNHNS, CDR2 SASEGT. The CDR3 totals 16 residues. V dropped 0 bases and J dropped 3; count of bases not matched to a gene: 6. The CDR3 DNA reads TGTGCCAGCAGTGAAGCTGTACCGGGACAGGGCTACGAGCAGTACTTC. This codes for CASSEAVPGQGYEQYF.

The V gene is TRBV4-1, the J gene TRBJ2-5, with 8 bases fitting TRBD2. Germline CDR1 MGHRA, CDR2 YSYEKL. Losses at the gene ends were 0 bases for V and 6 bases for J; bases not matched to a gene: 15. The CDR3 loop spans 18 amino acids. The CDR3 region is CASSQDLRGGPTRKTQYF. CDR3 bases: TGCGCCAGCAGCCAAGATCTACGGGGGGGCCCGACGAGGAAGACCCAGTACTTC.

Worth noting for this clonotype: A much larger clone is a single base away; this may be a read error. As the CDR3 is not closed by the conserved phenylalanine or tryptophan, this likely results from a read error. This chain uses TRBV6-1 with TRBJ2-4; 11 bases match TRBD1. With 6 bases clipped from V and 3 bases from J, the junction kept 4 bases outside the gene matches. The CDR3 covers 15 residues. Germline V lookup: CDR1 MNHNS, CDR2 SASEGT. The CDR3 reads CASRRTGGGKNIQYS. The CDR3 DNA is TGTGCCAGCAGAAGGACAGGGGGCGGCAAAAACATTCAGTACTCC.

This clonotype showed up many times. The gene calls are TRBV6-6 and TRBJ1-3; a weak D match, TRBD1 (5 bases). This CDR3 contains 18 residues. Per the germline V gene, CDR1 is MNHNY and CDR2 is SVGAGI (reference sequence). V was pared by 6 bases and J by 0 bases, with 21 bases between. Here the CDR3 reads CASRRYADSILSGNTIYF. CDR3 nucleotide sequence: TGTGCCAGCAGGAGGTACGCTGACAGCATCCTCTCTGGAAACACCATATATTTT.

The rearrangement uses TRBV28 and TRBJ2-3; 7 nucleotides agree with TRBD2. CDR1 MDHEN and CDR2 SYDVKM come from the germline V gene. The CDR3 runs to 16 residues. CDR3 coding DNA: TGTGTCGCGAATGACGGGGGGACCACTAGCACAGATACGCAGTATTTT. Its protein is CVANDGGTTSTDTQYF. The entire variable domain, with the rest obtained from reference TRBV28 and TRBJ2-3, is as follows: DVKVTQSSRYLVKRTGEKVFLECVQDMDHENMFWYRQDPGLGLRLIYFSYDVKMKEKGDIPEGYSVSREKKERFSLILESASTNQTSMYLCVANDGGTTSTDTQYFGPGTRLTVL.

This clonotype occurred many times. The gene calls are TRBV7-9 and TRBJ1-6; the D gene is possibly TRBD1 (5 bases). Trimming shortened V by 1 base and J by 10 bases, and 11 bases separated the two germline ends. CDR3 length equals 14 residues. Looked up from germline, CDR1 is SEHNR and CDR2 is FQNEAQ (reference sequence). CDR3 DNA: TGTGCCAGCAGCTTAGAAGGGGAAGTCTCACCCCTCCACTTT. Amino acid sequence: CASSLEGEVSPLHF.

The DNA of the CDR3 is TGCGCCAGCAGCTCTCTGGGGGGACAGGGCTCCAACACTGAAGCTTTCTTT. Residues: CASSSLGGQGSNTEAFF. This rearrangement joins TRBV5-1 to TRBJ1-1; 9 bases match TRBD1. V trimming: 3 bases; J trimming: 2 bases; junction bases outside the gene matches: 11. The CDR3 is made up of 17 amino acids. Per germline, CDR1 SGHRS and CDR2 YFSETQ.

There are a few counts of this clonotype. V gene TRBV6-2 or TRBV6-3 combines with J gene TRBJ2-3; D may match TRBD1 or TRBD2 (5 bases each). This CDR3 comprises 14 residues. V lost 7 bases and J lost 2, with 13 bases in between. Germline-derived CDR1 and CDR2 are MNHEY and SVGEGT. The CDR3 DNA follows: TGTGCCAGCACCTCCGGGACGCTCACAGATACGCAGTATTTT. Its protein is CASTSGTLTDTQYF.

This clonotype was counted between two and nine times. The gene calls are TRBV9 and TRBJ1-1; 7 bases align to TRBD1. The length of the CDR3 is 15 residues. Germline values: CDR1 SGDLS, CDR2 YYNGEE. V trimming: 3 bases; J trimming: 6 bases; junction bases outside the gene matches: 11. In DNA form, the CDR3 reads TGTGCCAGCAGCGGTGAACAGGGGTTCGTGGCTGAAGCTTTCTTT. Its protein product is CASSGEQGFVAEAFF.